This TCR beta chain emerged from a study of blood T cell repertoires in COVID-19. Study-wide background: There were acute and convalescent COVID-19 samples, and they came from the United States, Italy and Spain. The cDNA or gDNA used as material had been derived from T cells, B-cell-depleted T cells, or PBMCs.

V shed 0 bases, J shed 1 base, and the junction held 9 bases outside the gene matches. Germline values: CDR1 SNHLY, CDR2 FYNNEI. The CDR3 has 18 amino acids. Original handling: Reference gene primer amplification yielded estimated nucleated cell counts. The method was immunoSEQ multiplex PCR; TCRdb's version includes in-frame clones alone and lacks a portion of them. V and J calls and clone size come straight from that table; D and trimming were deduced from the DNA. The sample yields about 180,000 clones, about 89% seen once. This clone was counted a single time. The TCR was taken from a man between 18 and 35 years old who had recovered from COVID-19. The chain employs TRBV2 and TRBJ2-7; TRBD2 aligns across 10 bases. The material sequenced was peripheral blood. The CDR3 nucleotides read TGTGCCAGCAGTGAAGCGAACCCCTCTAGCGGGGGTTCCTACGAGCAGTACTTC. Translation: CASSEANPSSGGSYEQYF.